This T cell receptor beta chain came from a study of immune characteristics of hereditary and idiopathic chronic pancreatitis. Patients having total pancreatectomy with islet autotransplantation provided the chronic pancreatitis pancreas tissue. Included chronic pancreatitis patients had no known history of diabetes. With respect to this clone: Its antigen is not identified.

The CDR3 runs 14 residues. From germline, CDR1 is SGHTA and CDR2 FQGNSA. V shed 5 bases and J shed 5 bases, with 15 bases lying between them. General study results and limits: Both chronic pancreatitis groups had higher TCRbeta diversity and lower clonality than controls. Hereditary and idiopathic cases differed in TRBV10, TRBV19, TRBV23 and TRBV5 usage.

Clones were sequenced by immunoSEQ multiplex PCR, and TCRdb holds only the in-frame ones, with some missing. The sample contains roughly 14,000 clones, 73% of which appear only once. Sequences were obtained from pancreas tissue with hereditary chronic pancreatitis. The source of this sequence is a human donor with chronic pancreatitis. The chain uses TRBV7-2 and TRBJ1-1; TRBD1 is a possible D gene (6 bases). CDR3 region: CASSLRQVGTEAFF. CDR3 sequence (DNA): TGTGCCAGCAGCCTCCGACAGGTGGGGACTGAAGCTTTCTTT.